This T cell receptor (beta chain) stems from a study of T cell responses to AZD1222 COVID-19 vaccine. This table comes from immunoSEQ multiplex PCR, and its TCRdb copy is limited to in-frame clones, with some not included. Of 160,000 or so clones in the sample, around 94% were seen once. Regarding this clone: Antigen: not known.

Study results and caveats: After two AZD1222 doses, spike-specific TCR breadth and depth rose versus day 0. Clonal diversity was possibly underestimated, and the donors were mostly white British, with more females. Sampled repertoires all dated from after the peak T cell response.

The CDR3 consists of 14 residues. Germline V lookup: CDR1 MDHEN, CDR2 SYDVKM. The V gene end was trimmed by 4 bases and the J gene end by 7 bases; junction bases not matched to a gene: 8. The material sequenced was peripheral blood, taken 28 days after the second AZD1222 dose. The gene calls are TRBV28 and TRBJ2-7; TRBD2 matches 9 bases. The sequence was collected from an adult who received the AZD1222 COVID-19 vaccine. The CDR3 is CASSSNSGRWEQYF. The CDR3 nucleotides are TGTGCCAGCAGTTCGAATAGCGGGAGATGGGAGCAGTACTTC.